The next 20 T cell receptor beta chains were all read from a single sample in a study of blood T cells in healthy people across ages. Using a J-beta primer mix together with a sample-barcoded 5' primer, a second PCR was run for about 6 to 11 cycles. TCRdb recomputed calls from the 5' RACE reads with MiXCR, one row per CDR3 protein. The sample holds some 1,500,000 distinct CDR3 sequences, 35% to 45% seen once. Sequenced: blood. The receptors originated from a woman between 18 and 29 years old in good health.

This clonotype was detected once. The chain joins TRBV4-1 to TRBJ2-7; the match to TRBD2 covers 7 bases. This CDR3 is 15 amino acids long. V gave up 2 bases and J gave up 0 bases; unmatched junction bases: 4. The germline gives CDR1 MGHRA, CDR2 YSYEKL. The chain's CDR3 is CASSQPGTNSYEQYF. CDR3 in DNA: TGCGCCAGCAGCCAACCCGGGACTAACTCCTACGAGCAGTACTTC.

The rearrangement uses TRBV5-1 and TRBJ1-4; no clear D. In germline, CDR1 is SGHRS, CDR2 YFSETQ. Trimming left V 4 bases short and J 7 bases short, with 14 bases between. The CDR3 spans 14 residues. CDR3 protein: CASSVIGSGEKLFF. The CDR3 DNA reads TGCGCCAGCAGCGTGATCGGGTCCGGTGAAAAACTGTTTTTT.

This clonotype was seen more than once but under ten times. This CDR3 is CASSRKRVRYSTDTQYF. CDR3 DNA: TGCGCCAGCAGCAGAAAGCGGGTACGGTATAGCACAGATACGCAGTATTTT. The chain employs TRBV4-3 and TRBJ2-3, with D perhaps TRBD2 (6 bases). From germline, CDR1 is LGHNA and CDR2 YSLEER. The CDR3 contains 17 residues. Trimming removed 5 bases at V and 0 bases at J, with 18 bases between.

The CDR3 protein is CASRRVTRSYNEQYF. CDR3 nucleotide sequence: TGTGCCAGCAGGCGGGTAACCCGCTCCTACAATGAGCAGTACTTC. V is TRBV6-5 and J is TRBJ2-7, with a possible D match to TRBD2 (5 bases). CDR1 and CDR2 (germline): MNHEY, SVGAGI. Between the trimmed V and J ends, which lost 6 bases and 7 bases, there was a span of 22 bases. The CDR3 spans 15 residues.

This clonotype has just a few counts. The CDR3 DNA reads as TGTGCCAGCAGTTTGGGACTCACTCGCACAGATACGCAGTATTTT. It translates to CASSLGLTRTDTQYF. The rearrangement links TRBV27 to TRBJ2-3, with D perhaps matching TRBD2 (6 bases). The germline V and J ends were trimmed by 3 bases and 1 base, with 11 bases remaining between them. This CDR3 is built from 15 residues. Germline-derived CDR1 and CDR2 are MNHEY and SMNVEV (reference sequence).

The rearrangement joins TRBV7-9 to TRBJ1-1, with 7 nucleotides matching TRBD1. Germline loops: CDR1 SEHNR, CDR2 FQNEAQ (reference sequence). V was pared by 1 base and J by 3 bases, with 8 bases of the junction left unmatched. The CDR3 extends over 16 amino acids. The CDR3 protein is CASSLGTTGNHTEAFF. The CDR3 DNA is TGTGCCAGCAGCTTAGGCACGACAGGGAACCACACTGAAGCTTTCTTT.

This clonotype was found a few times. The J gene is TRBJ1-4, the V gene TRBV20-1, with D maybe TRBD1 (5 bases). V dropped 5 bases and J dropped 4 bases, with 14 bases sitting between them. This CDR3 has 14 residues. Germline V gives CDR1 DFQATT, CDR2 SNEGSKA (reference sequence). CDR3 nucleotide sequence: TGCAGTGCTTCGAAGGGGCAGGTTAATGAAAAACTGTTTTTT. Amino acid sequence: CSASKGQVNEKLFF.

The V call is TRBV24-1, the J call TRBJ2-5, with D perhaps matching TRBD2 (6 bases). The closer fit of TRBJ2-7 to the DNA end suggests the J call may be wrong. The germline V gene encodes CDR1 KGHDR and CDR2 SFDVKD. CDR3 size: 17 residues. The CDR3 loop reads CATSDHQRASRIYEQYF. CDR3 DNA sequence: TGTGCCACCAGTGACCACCAGCGGGCTTCTAGAATCTACGAGCAGTACTTC.

This clonotype was found a few times. V gene TRBV9 combines with J gene TRBJ1-1, with D uncertain. The CDR3 consists of 13 residues. CDR1 is SGDLS and CDR2 is YYNGEE in the germline V gene. With 0 bases removed from V and 3 bases from J, the gap between germline ends came to 6 bases. The chain's CDR3 is CASSVAEDTEAFF. The CDR3 DNA sequence: TGTGCCAGCAGCGTAGCGGAGGACACTGAAGCTTTCTTT.

This clonotype was picked up many times. DNA for the CDR3: TGCGCCAGCAGCCACGCCGACGGATACGAGCAGTACTTC. Residues: CASSHADGYEQYF. The chain couples TRBV4-1 to TRBJ2-7; no definite D call. Deletions cut 3 bases from V and 4 bases from J, with 10 bases between. The CDR3 contains 13 residues. The germline gives CDR1 MGHRA, CDR2 YSYEKL.

Worth noting for this clonotype: Sequence at one end of the junction differs from germline and may be a read error. The rearrangement joins TRBV7-9 to TRBJ1-1; D possibly corresponds to TRBD1 (6 bases). CDR1 SEHNR and CDR2 FQNEAQ come from the germline V gene (reference sequence). The CDR3 runs 13 residues. The CDR3 DNA is TGTGCCAACAGCTCCAGGGGAGGCACTGAAGCTTTCTTT. Its protein is CANSSRGGTEAFF.

The sample holds many counts of this clonotype. Germline is not matched at one junction end, which may reflect a read error. This rearrangement joins TRBV7-7 to TRBJ2-2, with unresolved D. There are 14 residues in the CDR3. Germline-derived CDR1 and CDR2 are SSHAT and FNYEAQ (reference sequence). CDR3 DNA sequence: TGTGCTAGCAGCTTCGTAGGCTTGACCGGGGAGCTGTTTTTT. This encodes CASSFVGLTGELFF. Supplemented by reference TRBV7-7 and TRBJ2-2, the full variable domain reads GAGVSQSPRYKVTKRGQDVTLRCDPISSHATLYWYQQALGQGPEFLTYFNYEAQPDKSGLPSDRFSAERPEGSISTLTIQRTEQRDSAMYRCASSFVGLTGELFFGEGSRLTVL.

This clonotype has more than one count but fewer than ten. The rearrangement uses TRBV4-1 and TRBJ1-4, with 7 bases identical to TRBD1. Germline loops: CDR1 MGHRA, CDR2 YSYEKL. CDR3 length: 16 residues. J gave up 2 bases and V 5 bases, and 8 bases lay outside the gene matches. For the CDR3, the DNA is TGCGCCAGCAGCTCCCGGGACAGTTTTACTAATGAAAAACTGTTTTTT. It is translated as CASSSRDSFTNEKLFF.

This chain links TRBV7-2 with TRBJ2-7; possible D gene TRBD2, 5 bases. CDR3 length: 15 residues. Germline values: CDR1 SGHTA, CDR2 FQGNSA. V lost 1 base and J lost 7, with 17 bases in between. The CDR3 loop reads CASSLVGAVTGEQYF. CDR3 DNA sequence: TGTGCCAGCAGCTTAGTGGGAGCAGTCACTGGTGAGCAGTACTTC.

The V and J genes are TRBV29-1 and TRBJ2-3, with a weak D call TRBD2 (6 bases). The CDR3 consists of 14 residues. Trimming removed 6 bases at V and 5 bases at J, with 18 bases between. Germline V gives CDR1 SQVTM, CDR2 ANQGSEA. CDR3 region: CSVASGAGKDTQYF. CDR3 DNA: TGCAGCGTGGCCTCGGGAGCGGGTAAAGATACGCAGTATTTT.

This clonotype was seen more than once but under ten times. This rearrangement joins TRBV5-1 to TRBJ2-7, with 11 nucleotides matching TRBD2. Looked up from germline, CDR1 is SGHRS and CDR2 is YFSETQ. After removal of 4 bases from V and 3 bases from J, the junction contained 12 bases not matched to a gene. CDR3 length: 17 residues. The CDR3 reads CASSPGTSGDYYYEQYF. The CDR3 DNA sequence: TGCGCCAGCAGCCCTGGGACTAGCGGAGATTACTACTACGAGCAGTACTTC.

The chain carries TRBV11-2 and TRBJ2-6; the match to TRBD2 covers 11 bases. V trimming: 1 base; J trimming: 0 bases; junction bases outside the gene matches: 2. Germline CDR1 SGHAT, CDR2 FQNNGV. The CDR3 spans 18 residues. This chain's CDR3 is CASSLVAGGISGANVLTF. The DNA for the CDR3 is TGTGCCAGCAGCTTAGTAGCGGGGGGGATCTCTGGGGCCAACGTCCTGACTTTC.

This clonotype occurred once. The rearrangement links TRBV6-2 or TRBV6-3 to TRBJ2-7, with D possibly TRBD1 on 5 matching bases. V was shortened by 6 bases and J by 2 bases, with 14 bases between the two germline ends. The CDR3 consists of 14 residues. Per germline, CDR1 MNHEY and CDR2 SVGEGT. As DNA, the CDR3 is TGTGCCAGCAGACCCCCCAGGGAAACCTACGAGCAGTACTTC. Its protein is CASRPPRETYEQYF.

Concerning this clonotype: A much larger clone lies a single base off, so this may be a read error. CDR3 sequence (DNA): TGCAGCGTTAAAGTAGTACACCAAGAGACCCAGTACTTC. This encodes CSVKVVHQETQYF. V usage is TRBV29-1 and J usage is TRBJ2-5; D unresolved. Trimming left V 5 bases short and J 0 bases short, with 10 bases between. CDR1 and CDR2 from the germline V gene are SQVTM and ANQGSEA. This CDR3 spans 13 amino acids. The complete variable domain, with remaining parts taken from reference TRBV29-1 and TRBJ2-5, reads SAVISQKPSRDICQRGTSLTIQCQVDSQVTMMFWYRQQPGQSLTLIATANQGSEATYESGFVIDKFPISRPNLTFSTLTVSNMSPEDSSIYLCSVKVVHQETQYFGPGTRLLVL.

This chain connects TRBV14 to TRBJ2-2; D is perhaps TRBD2 (5 bases). Germline CDR1 is SGHDN and CDR2 is FVKESK. The CDR3 has 14 residues. Trimming took off 4 bases at V and 5 bases at J, with 11 bases between the two ends. In nucleotides, the CDR3 is TGTGCCAGCAGCCCGAGGGTCAGGACCGGGGAGCTGTTTTTT. Its translation is CASSPRVRTGELFF.